These T cell receptor beta chains were read from a single sample in a study of CD8 T cells in ankylosing spondylitis. One entry per CDR3 protein, called by TCRdb with MiXCR from the 5' RACE reads. The sample shows around 250,000 distinct CDR3 sequences, approximately 11% of them seen only once. The sequenced sample was blood, either unsorted or a sorted T cell fraction (not recorded which). These receptors came from a male donor with ankylosing spondylitis or in good health (not recorded which). CDR3s include the opening cysteine and the closing phenylalanine or tryptophan. A D gene is named only where the DNA matches it firmly. The size entry is marked missing in some rows and otherwise reads once, few, many or a size class.

CDR3nt	CDR3aa	v_gene	j_gene	abundance	d_gene
TGTGCCAGCAGCTCTGGGAATCGGGAGACCCAGTACTTC	CASSSGNRETQYF	TRBV11-2	TRBJ2-5	many	.
TGTGCCAGCAGCTTAAGGACTAGCGGGGGGGCCGGAGCCAAAAACATTCAGTACTTC	CASSLRTSGGAGAKNIQYF	TRBV7-8	TRBJ2-4	few	TRBD2
TGCGCCAGCAGCTTGCAGGGCGCTGGAAACACCATATATTTT	CASSLQGAGNTIYF	TRBV5-1	TRBJ1-3	many	.
TGTGCCAGCAGCTCAAGCGTCCTAGCGGGTCAAGAGACCCAGTACTTC	CASSSSVLAGQETQYF	TRBV4-2	TRBJ2-5	many	TRBD2
TGTGCCAGCAGCCTTGGACTAGCAAACATTCAGTACTTC	CASSLGLANIQYF	TRBV7-2	TRBJ2-4	few	TRBD2
TGCGCCAGCAGCCATGGACGGATAGCCAAAAACATTCAGTACTTC	CASSHGRIAKNIQYF	TRBV5-1	TRBJ2-4	many	.
TGTGCCAGCAGTCGTCGAAACAGGGCGGAACCCCTCCACTTT	CASSRRNRAEPLHF	TRBV6-1	TRBJ1-6	many	.
TGTGCCAGCAGCCAAATTGGATTCGGAGGAGCTTTCTTT	CASSQIGFGGAFF	TRBV14	TRBJ1-1	many	.
TGCGCCAGCAGCTTGCCACGGGGGACCGGGGAGCTGTTTTTT	CASSLPRGTGELFF	TRBV5-1	TRBJ2-2	.	.
TGCAGTGCTACCGGGGACAGGGGAGAAAAACTGTTTTTT	CSATGDRGEKLFF	TRBV20-1	TRBJ1-4	many	TRBD1
TGTGCCAGCAGTTTCGCCGACAGCTCTAACTATGGCTACACCTTC	CASSFADSSNYGYTF	TRBV6-5	TRBJ1-2	.	.
TGCAGTGCTCCAGGGGACAGAACTAGCGGGAGTGGCGAGCAGTACTTC	CSAPGDRTSGSGEQYF	TRBV20-1	TRBJ2-7	few	TRBD2
TGTGCCAGCAGTTTAAGAACGGGGAGCACAGATACGCAGTATTTT	CASSLRTGSTDTQYF	TRBV12-3/TRBV12-4	TRBJ2-3	many	.
TGTGCCAGCAGCTTAGCCGGGGACCGGGATCACACAGATACGCAGTATTTT	CASSLAGDRDHTDTQYF	TRBV7-6	TRBJ2-3	many	.
TGTGCCAGCAGCCTCCTGGACTTTACAGATACGCAGTATTTT	CASSLLDFTDTQYF	TRBV14	TRBJ2-3	.	.
TGCAGCGTTGGGAGGAGGGACAGTCGGTATGGCTACACCTTC	CSVGRRDSRYGYTF	TRBV29-1	TRBJ1-2	many	TRBD1
TGCGCCAGCAGCTTGGCCGGAGGGGGCGGGACAGATACGCAGTATTTT	CASSLAGGGGTDTQYF	TRBV5-1	TRBJ2-3	few	.
TGCAGTGCTATTTCCGGGGTGGGAAATGAGCAGTTCTTC	CSAISGVGNEQFF	TRBV20-1	TRBJ2-1	many	.
TGTGCCAGCGGGAGCACAGATACGCAGTATTTT	CASGSTDTQYF	TRBV12-3/TRBV12-4	TRBJ2-3	many	.
TGTGCCAGCAGCTTAGAGAGTGGACACACCATATATTTT	CASSLESGHTIYF	TRBV7-8	TRBJ1-3	many	.
TGTGCCAGCAGTCCGGGTCGGTTCCGTAATGAGCAGTTCTTC	CASSPGRFRNEQFF	TRBV12-3/TRBV12-4	TRBJ2-1	many	.
TGCAGTGCTAGAAAGACCGACAATGAGCAGTTCTTC	CSARKTDNEQFF	TRBV20-1	TRBJ2-1	.	.
TGTGCCACCAGAGCGGGAGCCAGTGGTGAGCAGTTCTTC	CATRAGASGEQFF	TRBV24-1	TRBJ2-1	many	TRBD2
TGTGCCAGCAGCTTAACGCGGACAGGGGGTTTCAATGAGCAGTTCTTC	CASSLTRTGGFNEQFF	TRBV7-3	TRBJ2-1	many	TRBD1
TGTGCCATCAGTGAGTCGCCAGAGAGCACAGATACGCAGTATTTT	CAISESPESTDTQYF	TRBV10-3	TRBJ2-3	many	.
TGTGCCAGCAGAGTCGGACGGATCTATGGCTACACCTTC	CASRVGRIYGYTF	TRBV7-2	TRBJ1-2	few	.
TGCGCCAGCAGCAAGGGCCAGGGACAGGGTCGCGAGCAGTACTTC	CASSKGQGQGREQYF	TRBV5-1	TRBJ2-7	many	TRBD1
TGTGCCATCAGAGTGGGCTTGGACACCGGGGAGCTGTTTTTT	CAIRVGLDTGELFF	TRBV10-3	TRBJ2-2	many	.